The following is a T cell receptor beta chain sequence with its context. Its recognized antigen is unknown. The input lacks base qualities; no much larger clone sits a single base away. This sample is part of a study of STAT3 mutations in large granular lymphocyte leukemia (dated by TCRdb to between 2018 and 2021). Background on the whole study: About half of the T-LGLL patients who underwent longitudinal sequencing carried canonical activating STAT3 mutations. One or more immunosuppressive therapy regimens were given to more than half of T-LGLL patients, and hematologic response was seen in roughly 40% of the treated patients. Patients with T-cell large granular lymphocyte leukemia underwent serial deep sequencing of TCRbeta CDR3 and STAT3 to reconstruct clonal hierarchy and dynamics. From an initial cohort of around 200 LGL patients, under 20 representative T-LGLL cases were chosen for longitudinal sequencing of TCRbeta and STAT3. As controls, the study also included longitudinal sequencing of a couple of patients with natural killer LGL leukemia. Each patient was sequenced at an average of about 4 time points, ranging from 2 to 8 samplings.

TCRbeta libraries were sequenced on an Illumina MiSeq, averaging about 40,773 productive templates per sample. Multiplex PCR amplification was used to generate TCRbeta CDR3 libraries with the immunoSEQ assay. In the authors' own workflow: Repertoire diversity was calculated as previously defined, with values near 0 taken to indicate extremely monoclonal samples. As stored in TCRdb, this immuneACCESS dataset retains in-frame rearrangements with V and J assigned. A fraction of the clones does not appear; measured against another copy, unresolved V genes explain less than half of the discrepancy, and the remainder lacks a known reason. The DNA gave D and trimming, while V, J and clone size come from that table. The sample table holds 10,000 to 15,000 clones, of which more than 75% were seen once. Roughly 50% of the sample is in the top ten clones. Findings and caveats that apply to the study as a whole: In several patients, dominant TCR clone burden exceeded STAT3 mutant burden, suggesting STAT3 mutation arose secondarily within a pre-expanded clone. Because no samples were available when a clone first appeared, clonal expansion had to be inferred from samplings taken at other points. The linking of therapy response to changes in TCR clonal burden was complicated by variable intervals between samplings and differing treatment regimens. Every T-LGLL patient showed at least one immunodominant TCRbeta clonotype, and about half showed multiple immunodominant subclonotypes. Since codominant clonotypes persisted in some patients, a small but highly pathogenic clone may have gone undetected. TCR clonotype switching after therapy was seen in about 35% of the 18 patients, with all newly emerging clones being STAT3 wild type.

DNA was extracted from blood mononuclear cells, and the same DNA was used for both TCR and STAT3 sequencing. CDR1 and CDR2 are read off the germline V gene as MGHRA and YSYEKL. The germline ends are 6 bases apart after V is trimmed by 1 base and J by 0 bases. From the cysteine up to the phenylalanine, the CDR3 has a length of 14 residues. CDR3 DNA is the only sequence kept; it has 42 bases, read in frame from the first base. The rearrangement joined TRBV4-1 to TRBJ1-2; no confident D gene assignment can be made. Sequenced material: peripheral blood mononuclear cells. The source of this sequence is a man in his sixties with T-cell large granular lymphocyte leukemia. Some clones in this sample may be carry-over from other donors' samples. The age is the age at diagnosis. The CDR3: CASSQVHANYGYTF. The nucleotide sequence reads TGCGCCAGCAGCCAAGTTCATGCTAACTATGGCTACACCTTC.